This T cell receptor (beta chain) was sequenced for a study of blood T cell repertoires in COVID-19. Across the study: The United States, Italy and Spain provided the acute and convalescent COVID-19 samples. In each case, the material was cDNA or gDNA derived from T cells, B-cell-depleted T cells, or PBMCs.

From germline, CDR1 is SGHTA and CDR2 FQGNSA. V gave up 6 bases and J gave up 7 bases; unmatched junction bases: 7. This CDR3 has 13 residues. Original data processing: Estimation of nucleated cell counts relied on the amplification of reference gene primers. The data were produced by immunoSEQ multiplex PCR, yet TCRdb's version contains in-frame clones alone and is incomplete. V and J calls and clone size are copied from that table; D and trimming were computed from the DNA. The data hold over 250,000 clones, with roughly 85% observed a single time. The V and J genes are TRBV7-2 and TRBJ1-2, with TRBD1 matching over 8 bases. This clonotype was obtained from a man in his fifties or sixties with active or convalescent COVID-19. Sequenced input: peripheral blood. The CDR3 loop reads CASRKSGGSGYTF. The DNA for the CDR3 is TGTGCCAGCAGAAAATCAGGGGGCTCTGGCTACACCTTC.